This T cell receptor (beta chain) is from a study of T cells in localized non-small cell lung cancer. Sequencing was performed with immunoSEQ multiplex PCR; in TCRdb, only in-frame clones are kept and a portion is missing. This table holds about 78,000 clones, roughly four fifths found once. General observations from the study: A higher density of T cells in blood coincided with extended overall survival. Exceeding tumor, uninvolved adjacent lung had the highest T cell clonality. Because sequencing included only one region (of the tumor), heterogeneity remains possible.

V shed 5 bases and J shed 3 bases, with 14 bases lying between them. The germline CDR1 and CDR2 sequences are SGHTA and FQGNSA. There are 15 residues in the CDR3. Notes on this clone: Its target is not known.

Sequenced material: peripheral blood, taken before any cancer treatment. The chain has TRBV7-2 and TRBJ1-5; no clear D. The source is a man between 40 and 70 years old with stage I lung adenocarcinoma. CDR3 residues: CASSLDGGSNQPQHF. Here the CDR3 DNA reads TGTGCCAGCAGCCTAGACGGTGGATCCAATCAGCCCCAGCATTTT.